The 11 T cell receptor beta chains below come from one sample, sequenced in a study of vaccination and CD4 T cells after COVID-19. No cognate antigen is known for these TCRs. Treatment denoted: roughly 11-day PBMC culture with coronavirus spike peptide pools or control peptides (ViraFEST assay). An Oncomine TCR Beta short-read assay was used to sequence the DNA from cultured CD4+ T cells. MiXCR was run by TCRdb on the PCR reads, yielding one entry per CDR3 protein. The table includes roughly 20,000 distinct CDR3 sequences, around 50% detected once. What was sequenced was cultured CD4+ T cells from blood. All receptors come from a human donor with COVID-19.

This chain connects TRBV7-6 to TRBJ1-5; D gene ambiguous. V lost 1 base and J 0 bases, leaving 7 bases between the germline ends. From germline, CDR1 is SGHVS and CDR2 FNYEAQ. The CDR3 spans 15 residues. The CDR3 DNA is TGTGCCAGCAGCTTAGACAAGGGTAGCAATCAGCCCCAGCATTTT. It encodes CASSLDKGSNQPQHF.

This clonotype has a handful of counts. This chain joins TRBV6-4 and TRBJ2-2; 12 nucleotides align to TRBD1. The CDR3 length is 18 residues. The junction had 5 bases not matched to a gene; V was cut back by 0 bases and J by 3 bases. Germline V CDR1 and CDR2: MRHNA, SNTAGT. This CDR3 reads CASSDSRGTGGHTGELFF. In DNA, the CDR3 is TGTGCCAGCAGTGACTCGAGGGGGACAGGGGGCCACACCGGGGAGCTGTTTTTT.

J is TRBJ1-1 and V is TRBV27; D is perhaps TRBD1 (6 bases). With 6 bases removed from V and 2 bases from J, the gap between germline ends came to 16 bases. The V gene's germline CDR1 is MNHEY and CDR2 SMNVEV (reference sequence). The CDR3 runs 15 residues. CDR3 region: CASSLEGQLNTEAFF. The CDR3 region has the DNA TGTGCCAGCAGCTTAGAAGGACAGTTAAACACTGAAGCTTTCTTT.

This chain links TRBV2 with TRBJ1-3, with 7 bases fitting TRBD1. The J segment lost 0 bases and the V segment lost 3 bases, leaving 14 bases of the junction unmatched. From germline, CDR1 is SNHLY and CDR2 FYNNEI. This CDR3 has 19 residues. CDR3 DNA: TGTGCCAGCAGTGAGGGTCGGTGGCGAGGGACAGACTCTGGAAACACCATATATTTT. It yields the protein CASSEGRWRGTDSGNTIYF.

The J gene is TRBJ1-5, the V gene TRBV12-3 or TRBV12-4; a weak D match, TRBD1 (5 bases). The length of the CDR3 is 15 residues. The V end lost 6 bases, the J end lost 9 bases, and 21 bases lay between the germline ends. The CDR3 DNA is TGTGCCAGCAGCCAACAGACCTCGGGGCCAGGGCCCCAGCATTTT. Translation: CASSQQTSGPGPQHF.

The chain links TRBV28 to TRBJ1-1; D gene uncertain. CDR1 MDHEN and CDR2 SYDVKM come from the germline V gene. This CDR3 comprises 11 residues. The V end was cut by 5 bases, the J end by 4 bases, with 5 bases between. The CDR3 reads CASSNPTEAFF. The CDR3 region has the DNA TGTGCCAGCAGTAATCCCACTGAAGCTTTCTTT.

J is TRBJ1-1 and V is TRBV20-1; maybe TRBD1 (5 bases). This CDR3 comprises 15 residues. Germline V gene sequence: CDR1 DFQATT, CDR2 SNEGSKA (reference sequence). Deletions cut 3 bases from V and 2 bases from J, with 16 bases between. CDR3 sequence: CSARGDRLGNTEAFF. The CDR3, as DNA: TGCAGTGCTAGGGGAGACAGACTGGGCAACACTGAAGCTTTCTTT.

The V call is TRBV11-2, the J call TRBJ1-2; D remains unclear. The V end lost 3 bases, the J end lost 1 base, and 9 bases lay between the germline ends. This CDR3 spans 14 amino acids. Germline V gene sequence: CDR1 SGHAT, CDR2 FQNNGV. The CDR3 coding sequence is TGTGCCAGCAGCTTCGGACGAGATAACTATGGCTACACCTTC. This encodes CASSFGRDNYGYTF.

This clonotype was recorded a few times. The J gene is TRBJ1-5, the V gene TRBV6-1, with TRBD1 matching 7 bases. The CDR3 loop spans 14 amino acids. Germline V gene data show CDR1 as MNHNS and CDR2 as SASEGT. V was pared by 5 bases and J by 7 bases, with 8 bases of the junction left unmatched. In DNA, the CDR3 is TGTGCCAGCAGTCCTGACAGGGCATGGCAGCCCCAGCATTTT. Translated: CASSPDRAWQPQHF.

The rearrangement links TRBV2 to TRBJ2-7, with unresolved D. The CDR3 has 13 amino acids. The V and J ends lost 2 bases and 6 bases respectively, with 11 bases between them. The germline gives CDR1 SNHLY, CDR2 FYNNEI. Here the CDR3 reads CASSESAPTEQYF. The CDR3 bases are TGTGCCAGCAGTGAATCAGCACCTACCGAGCAGTACTTC.

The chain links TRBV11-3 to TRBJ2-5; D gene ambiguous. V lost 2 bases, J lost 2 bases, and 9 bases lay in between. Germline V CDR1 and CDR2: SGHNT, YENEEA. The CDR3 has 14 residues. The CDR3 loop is CASSLSERQETQYF. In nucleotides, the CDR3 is TGTGCCAGCAGCTTATCTGAGCGACAAGAGACCCAGTACTTC.